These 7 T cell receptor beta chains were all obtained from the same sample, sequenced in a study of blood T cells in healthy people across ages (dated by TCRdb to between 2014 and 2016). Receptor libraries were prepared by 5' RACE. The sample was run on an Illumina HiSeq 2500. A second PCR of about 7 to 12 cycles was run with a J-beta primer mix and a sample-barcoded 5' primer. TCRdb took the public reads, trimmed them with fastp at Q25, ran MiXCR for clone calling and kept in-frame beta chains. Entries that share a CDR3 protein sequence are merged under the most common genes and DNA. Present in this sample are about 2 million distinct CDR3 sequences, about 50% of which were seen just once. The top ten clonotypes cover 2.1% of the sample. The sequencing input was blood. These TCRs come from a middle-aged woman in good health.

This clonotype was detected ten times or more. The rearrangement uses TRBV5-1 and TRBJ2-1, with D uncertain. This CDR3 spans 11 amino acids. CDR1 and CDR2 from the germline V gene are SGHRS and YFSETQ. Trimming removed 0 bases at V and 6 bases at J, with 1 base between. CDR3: CASSLGNEQFF. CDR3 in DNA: TGCGCCAGCAGCTTGGGCAATGAGCAGTTCTTC.

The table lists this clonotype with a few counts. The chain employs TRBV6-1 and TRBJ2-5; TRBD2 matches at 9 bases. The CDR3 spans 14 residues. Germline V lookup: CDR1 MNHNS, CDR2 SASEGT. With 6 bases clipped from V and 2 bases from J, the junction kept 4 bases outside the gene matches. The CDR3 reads CASSRLAEQETQYF. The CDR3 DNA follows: TGTGCCAGCAGCCGACTAGCGGAACAAGAGACCCAGTACTTC.

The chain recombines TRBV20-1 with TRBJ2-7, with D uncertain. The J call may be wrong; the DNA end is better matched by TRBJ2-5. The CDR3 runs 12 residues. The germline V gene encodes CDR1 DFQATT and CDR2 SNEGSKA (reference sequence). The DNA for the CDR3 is TGCAGTGCTAGATGGCAGACGGAGACCCAGTACTTC. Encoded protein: CSARWQTETQYF.

In nucleotides, the CDR3 is TGCGCCAGCAGCTTGGCCGGGGAATTAGACATTCAGTACTTC. It specifies CASSLAGELDIQYF. The V gene is TRBV5-1, the J gene TRBJ2-4, with D possibly matching TRBD2 (5 bases). Germline V gene sequence: CDR1 SGHRS, CDR2 YFSETQ. V shed 0 bases and J shed 8 bases, with 12 bases lying between them. The CDR3 runs 14 residues.

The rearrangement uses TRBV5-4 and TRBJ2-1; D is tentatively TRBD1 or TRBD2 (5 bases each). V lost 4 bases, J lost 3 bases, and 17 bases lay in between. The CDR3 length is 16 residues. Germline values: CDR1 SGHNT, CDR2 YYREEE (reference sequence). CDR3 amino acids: CASSSEHSGGYNEQFF. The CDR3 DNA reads TGTGCCAGCAGCAGCGAGCATAGTGGGGGCTACAATGAGCAGTTCTTC.

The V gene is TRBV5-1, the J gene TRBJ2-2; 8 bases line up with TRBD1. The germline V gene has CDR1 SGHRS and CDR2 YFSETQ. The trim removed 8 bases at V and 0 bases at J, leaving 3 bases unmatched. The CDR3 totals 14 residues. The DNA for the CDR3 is TGCGCCAGTAGGACAGGGCCGAACACCGGGGAGCTGTTTTTT. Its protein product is CASRTGPNTGELFF. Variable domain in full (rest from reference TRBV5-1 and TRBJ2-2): KAGVTQTPRYLIKTRGQQVTLSCSPISGHRSVSWYQQTPGQGLQFLFEYFSETQRNKGNFPGRFSGRQFSNSRSEMNVSTLELGDSALYLCASRTGPNTGELFFGEGSRLTVL.

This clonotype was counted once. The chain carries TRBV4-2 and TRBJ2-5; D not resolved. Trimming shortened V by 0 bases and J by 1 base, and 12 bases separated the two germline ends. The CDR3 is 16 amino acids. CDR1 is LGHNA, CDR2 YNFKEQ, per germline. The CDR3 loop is CASSQEGLGFQETQYF. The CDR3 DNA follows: TGTGCCAGCAGCCAAGAAGGGTTAGGGTTCCAAGAGACCCAGTACTTC.